This TCR beta chain was captured in a study of molecular identifiers for immune sequencing clone quantification. V shed 0 bases and J shed 4 bases, with 23 bases lying between them. The V gene's germline CDR1 is SNHLY and CDR2 FYNNEI. The CDR3 has 19 amino acids. As previously described, bulk TCR libraries were made using listed TCR primers. A single record per CDR3 protein comes from TCRdb applying MiXCR to the PCR reads. Of fewer than 350,000 distinct CDR3 sequences in the sample, under 25% are singletons; the top ten hold 0.7% to 0.95%. V gene TRBV2 combines with J gene TRBJ2-3; TRBD2 might be the D (6 bases). The sequenced sample consisted of naive CD8+ T cells from blood, with Jurkat cell RNA spiked in. Subset here: FACS-sorted CD8+CD4-CCR7+CD45RA+ naive T cells. The sequence came from a human donor in good health. Some libraries in this study had Jurkat cell RNA spiked in. CDR3 residues: CASSEAHRILAEGADTQYF. In DNA form, the CDR3 reads TGTGCCAGCAGTGAAGCGCATAGAATACTAGCAGAAGGGGCAGATACGCAGTATTTT.